The clone carrying this T cell receptor (beta chain) was seen a handful of times. The antigen remains unidentified. Trimming cost V 6 bases and J 5 bases, with 11 bases left between them. The germline CDR1 and CDR2 sequences are DFQATT and SNEGSKA (reference sequence). The CDR3 spans 12 residues. A J-beta primer mix and a sample-barcoded 5' primer were used in a second PCR of about 7 to 12 cycles. Template switching added a 12-random-nucleotide identifier to every cDNA molecule. MiXCR was run by TCRdb on the 5' RACE reads, yielding one entry per CDR3 protein. The data contain 600,000 to 850,000 distinct CDR3 sequences, around a quarter of them singletons. The data stem from a study of blood T cells in healthy people across ages. Notes on the study in general: Possibly confounding the expanded clonotype changes was the fact that donor CMV status was unknown.

These data were likewise used in another study, on T cells of mothers and their children. From that report: Relative to unrelated pairs, biologically related mother-child dyads exhibited marginally greater, non-significant overlap.

The genes are TRBV20-1 and TRBJ2-1; D is ambiguous. The clonotype comes from a boy between 10 and 17 years old in good health. Specimen: blood. CDR3 sequence reads: CSAWTQNNEQFF. The CDR3 coding sequence is TGCAGTGCCTGGACCCAGAACAATGAGCAGTTCTTC.